This T cell receptor beta chain was captured by sequencing in a study of cytomegalovirus exposure and HLA in healthy donors. Study outcomes and limitations: The classifier reportedly diagnosed cytomegalovirus status with high sensitivity and specificity.

PCR employed 60 Vbeta and 13 Jbeta primers. The repertoire was sequenced with immunoSEQ multiplex PCR; TCRdb's copy has only in-frame clones and lacks some. Of 200,000 or so clones in the sample, over 75% were seen once. Points on this clone: Its antigen is unidentified.

Trimming left V 0 bases short and J 4 bases short, with 12 bases between. The CDR3 runs to 15 residues. Germline V gene lookup returns CDR1 MGHRA and CDR2 YSYEKL. The clonotype originates from a woman in her 30s in good health and CMV-seronegative. The source material was PBMCs. This sequence joins TRBV4-1 and TRBJ1-2, with D possibly matching TRBD1 (5 bases). The DNA of the CDR3 is TGCGCCAGCAGCCAAGACAGACGGGGGGGCTATGGCTACACCTTC. It codes for CASSQDRRGGYGYTF.